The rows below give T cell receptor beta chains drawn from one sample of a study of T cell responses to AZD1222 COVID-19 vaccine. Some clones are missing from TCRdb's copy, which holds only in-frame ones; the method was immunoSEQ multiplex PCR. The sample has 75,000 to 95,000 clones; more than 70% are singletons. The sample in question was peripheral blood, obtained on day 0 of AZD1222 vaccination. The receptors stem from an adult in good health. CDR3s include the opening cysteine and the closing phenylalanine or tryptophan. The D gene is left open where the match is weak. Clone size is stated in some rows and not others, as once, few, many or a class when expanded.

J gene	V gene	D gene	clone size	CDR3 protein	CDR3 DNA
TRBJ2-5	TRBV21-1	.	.	CASHWIGKHQETQYF	TGTGCCAGCCACTGGATCGGGAAACACCAAGAGACCCAGTACTTC
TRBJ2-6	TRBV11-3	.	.	CASSLGGTSVSGANVLTF	TGTGCCAGCAGCTTAGGTGGGACATCAGTCTCTGGGGCCAACGTCCTGACTTTC
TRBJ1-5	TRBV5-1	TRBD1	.	CASSRGQGNQPQHF	TGCGCCAGCAGCAGGGGGCAGGGCAATCAGCCCCAGCATTTT
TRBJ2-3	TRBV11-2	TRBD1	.	CASSHYRGRGDTQYF	TGTGCCAGCAGCCATTACAGGGGGCGCGGTGATACGCAGTATTTT
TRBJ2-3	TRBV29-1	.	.	CSVVITGKDTQYF	TGCAGCGTTGTTATTACGGGGAAAGATACGCAGTATTTT
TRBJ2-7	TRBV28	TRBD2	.	CASSFVGPGGYEQYF	TGTGCCAGCAGTTTCGTGGGGCCGGGGGGCTACGAGCAGTACTTC
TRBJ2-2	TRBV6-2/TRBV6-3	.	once	CASSRTSPGELFF	TGTGCCAGCAGTCGCACTAGCCCCGGGGAGCTGTTTTTT
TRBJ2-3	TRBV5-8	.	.	CASSWSRGDTQYF	TGTGCCAGCAGCTGGAGCCGGGGGGATACGCAGTATTTT
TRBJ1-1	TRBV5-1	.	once	CASSLEGPEAFF	TGCGCCAGCAGCTTGGAAGGTCCGGAGGCTTTCTTT
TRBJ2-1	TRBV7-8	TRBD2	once	CASSFASGSYNEQFF	TGTGCCAGCAGCTTCGCTAGCGGGTCCTACAATGAGCAGTTCTTC
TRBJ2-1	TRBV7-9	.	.	CASSPAGTNYNEQFF	TGTGCCAGCAGCCCGGCGGGAACGAATTACAATGAGCAGTTCTTC
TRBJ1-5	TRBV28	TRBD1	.	CASSHQGAQHF	TGTGCCAGCAGCCATCAGGGGGCCCAGCATTTT
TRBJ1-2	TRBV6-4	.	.	CASSDTGSGYTF	TGTGCCAGCAGTGACACGGGGAGTGGCTACACCTTC
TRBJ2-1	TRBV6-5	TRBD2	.	CASSRIAGGPDEQFF	TGTGCCAGCAGCAGAATAGCGGGGGGGCCGGATGAGCAGTTCTTC
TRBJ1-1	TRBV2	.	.	CASKKDGNTEAFF	TGTGCCAGCAAAAAGGACGGCAACACTGAAGCTTTCTTT
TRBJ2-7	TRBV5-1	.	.	CASRSTGSHEQYF	TGCGCCAGCAGGAGTACAGGGTCCCACGAGCAGTACTTC
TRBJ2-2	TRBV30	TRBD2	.	CAWTPLAGDANTGELFF	TGTGCCTGGACCCCCTTAGCGGGAGACGCGAACACCGGGGAGCTGTTTTTT
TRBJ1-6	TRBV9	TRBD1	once	CASSVTDRFNSPLHF	TGTGCCAGCAGCGTCACGGACAGGTTTAATTCACCCCTCCACTTT
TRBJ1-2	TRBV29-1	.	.	CSVEGILLGYTF	TGCAGCGTTGAGGGGATTCTTTTAGGCTACACCTTC
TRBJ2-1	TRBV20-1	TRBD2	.	CSASVGGRLNEQFF	TGCAGTGCTAGTGTGGGGGGGAGGCTTAATGAGCAGTTCTTC
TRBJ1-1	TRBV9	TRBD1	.	CASSPPPGQGTTEAFF	TGTGCCAGCAGCCCACCCCCGGGACAGGGGACCACTGAAGCTTTCTTT
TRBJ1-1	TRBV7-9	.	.	CASSLGNMNTEAFF	TGTGCCAGCAGCTTAGGCAACATGAACACTGAAGCTTTCTTT
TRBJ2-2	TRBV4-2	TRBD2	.	CASSQWLAGLHTGELFF	TGTGCCAGCAGCCAATGGCTAGCGGGACTTCACACCGGGGAGCTGTTTTTT
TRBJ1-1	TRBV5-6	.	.	CASSLDSHNTEAFF	TGTGCCAGCAGCTTGGATAGTCACAACACTGAAGCTTTCTTT
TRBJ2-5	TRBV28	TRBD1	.	CASSPGGRETQYF	TGTGCCAGCAGTCCAGGGGGCCGGGAGACCCAGTACTTC
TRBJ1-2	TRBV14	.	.	CASSLPAFLEGYTF	TGTGCCAGCAGCCTCCCGGCCTTCTTAGAAGGCTACACCTTC
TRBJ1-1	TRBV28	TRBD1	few	CASRRQGRGTEAFF	TGTGCCAGCAGACGACAGGGGCGAGGGACTGAAGCTTTCTTT
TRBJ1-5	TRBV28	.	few	CASSLPRGPQHF	TGTGCCAGCAGCCTCCCCCGGGGGCCCCAGCATTTT
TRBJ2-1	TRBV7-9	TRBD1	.	CASSPRQGAGYNEQFF	TGTGCCAGCAGCCCCAGACAGGGGGCTGGCTACAATGAGCAGTTCTTC